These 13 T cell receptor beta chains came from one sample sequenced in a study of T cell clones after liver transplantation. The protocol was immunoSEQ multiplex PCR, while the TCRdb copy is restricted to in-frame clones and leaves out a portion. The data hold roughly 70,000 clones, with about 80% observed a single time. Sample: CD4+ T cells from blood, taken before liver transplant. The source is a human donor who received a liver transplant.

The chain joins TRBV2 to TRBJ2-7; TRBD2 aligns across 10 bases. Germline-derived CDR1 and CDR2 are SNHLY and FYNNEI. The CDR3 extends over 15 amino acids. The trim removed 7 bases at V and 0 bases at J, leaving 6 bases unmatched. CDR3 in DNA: TGTGCCAGCAATCTACTAGCGGGAAGCTCCTACGAGCAGTACTTC. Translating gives CASNLLAGSSYEQYF.

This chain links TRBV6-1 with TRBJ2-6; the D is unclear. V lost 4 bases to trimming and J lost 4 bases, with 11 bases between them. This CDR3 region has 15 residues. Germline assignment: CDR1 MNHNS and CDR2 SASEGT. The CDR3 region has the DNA TGTGCCAGCAGTGGCTGGTCGGCCGGGGCCAACGTCCTGACTTTC. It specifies CASSGWSAGANVLTF.

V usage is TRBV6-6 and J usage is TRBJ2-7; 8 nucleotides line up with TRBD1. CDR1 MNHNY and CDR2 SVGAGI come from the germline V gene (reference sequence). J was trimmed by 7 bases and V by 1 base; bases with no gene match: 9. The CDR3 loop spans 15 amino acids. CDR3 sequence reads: CASSYFYGTGGEQYF. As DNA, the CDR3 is TGTGCCAGCAGTTACTTTTACGGGACAGGAGGTGAGCAGTACTTC.

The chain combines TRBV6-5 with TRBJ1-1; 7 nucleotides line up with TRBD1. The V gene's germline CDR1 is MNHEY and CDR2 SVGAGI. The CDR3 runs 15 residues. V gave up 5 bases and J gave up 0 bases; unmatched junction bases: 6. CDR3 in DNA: TGTGCCAGCAGTCGCGGGACAGTCATGAACACTGAAGCTTTCTTT. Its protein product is CASSRGTVMNTEAFF.

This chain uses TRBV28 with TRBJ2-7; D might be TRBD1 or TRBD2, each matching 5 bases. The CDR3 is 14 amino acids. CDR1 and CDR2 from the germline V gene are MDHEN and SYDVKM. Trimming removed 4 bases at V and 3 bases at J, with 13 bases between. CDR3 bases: TGTGCCAGCAGTTCCCCCGGGACGATCTACGAGCAGTACTTC. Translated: CASSSPGTIYEQYF.

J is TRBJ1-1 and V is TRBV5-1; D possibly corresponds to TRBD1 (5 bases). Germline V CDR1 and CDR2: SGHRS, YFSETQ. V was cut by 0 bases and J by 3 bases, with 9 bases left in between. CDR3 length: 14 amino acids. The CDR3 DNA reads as TGCGCCAGCAGCTTGGGGGGCGGGGACACTGAAGCTTTCTTT. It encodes CASSLGGGDTEAFF. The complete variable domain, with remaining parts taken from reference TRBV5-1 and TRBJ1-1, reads KAGVTQTPRYLIKTRGQQVTLSCSPISGHRSVSWYQQTPGQGLQFLFEYFSETQRNKGNFPGRFSGRQFSNSRSEMNVSTLELGDSALYLCASSLGGGDTEAFFGQGTRLTVV.

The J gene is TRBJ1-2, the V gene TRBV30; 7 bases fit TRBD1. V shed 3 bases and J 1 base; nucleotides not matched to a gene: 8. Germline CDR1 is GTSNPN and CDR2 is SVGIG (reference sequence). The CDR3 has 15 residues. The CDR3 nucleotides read TGTGCCTGGAGGCCGGGACAGATTTATAACTATGGCTACACCTTC. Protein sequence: CAWRPGQIYNYGYTF.

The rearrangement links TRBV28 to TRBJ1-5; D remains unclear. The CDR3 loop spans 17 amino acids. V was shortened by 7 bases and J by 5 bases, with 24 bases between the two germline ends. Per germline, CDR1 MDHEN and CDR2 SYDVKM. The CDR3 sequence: CASTPASGSPSDQPQHF. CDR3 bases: TGTGCCAGCACCCCTGCTTCCGGGAGCCCTTCTGATCAGCCCCAGCATTTT.

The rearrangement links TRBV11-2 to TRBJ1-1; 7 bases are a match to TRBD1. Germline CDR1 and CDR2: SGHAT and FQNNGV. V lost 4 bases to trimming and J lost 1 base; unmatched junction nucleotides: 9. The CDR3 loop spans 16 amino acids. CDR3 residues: CASSSSLAGGNTEAFF. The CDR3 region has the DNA TGTGCCAGCAGCTCGTCGTTGGCAGGGGGGAACACTGAAGCTTTCTTT.

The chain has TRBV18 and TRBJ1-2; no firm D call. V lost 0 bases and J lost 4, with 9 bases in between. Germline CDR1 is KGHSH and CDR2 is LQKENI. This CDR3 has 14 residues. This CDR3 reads CASSPPADRYGYTF. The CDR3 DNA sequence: TGTGCCAGCTCACCACCAGCCGACCGCTATGGCTACACCTTC.

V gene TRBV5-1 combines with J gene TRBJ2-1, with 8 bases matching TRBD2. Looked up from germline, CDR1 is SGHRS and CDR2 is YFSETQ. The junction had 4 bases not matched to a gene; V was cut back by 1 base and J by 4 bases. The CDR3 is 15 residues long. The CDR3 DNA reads TGCGCCAGCAGCTTGTCAACTAGCGGATACAATGAGCAGTTCTTC. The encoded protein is CASSLSTSGYNEQFF.

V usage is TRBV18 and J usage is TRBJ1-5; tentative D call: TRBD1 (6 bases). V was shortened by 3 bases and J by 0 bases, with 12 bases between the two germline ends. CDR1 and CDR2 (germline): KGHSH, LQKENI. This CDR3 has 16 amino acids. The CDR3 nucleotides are TGTGCCAGCTCACCCAAGGGGGGGGCTAGCAATCAGCCCCAGCATTTT. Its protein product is CASSPKGGASNQPQHF. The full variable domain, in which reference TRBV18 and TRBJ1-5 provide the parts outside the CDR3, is NAGVMQNPRHLVRRRGQEARLRCSPMKGHSHVYWYRQLPEEGLKFMVYLQKENIIDESGMPKERFSAEFPKEGPSILRIQQVVRGDSAAYFCASSPKGGASNQPQHFGDGTRLSIL.

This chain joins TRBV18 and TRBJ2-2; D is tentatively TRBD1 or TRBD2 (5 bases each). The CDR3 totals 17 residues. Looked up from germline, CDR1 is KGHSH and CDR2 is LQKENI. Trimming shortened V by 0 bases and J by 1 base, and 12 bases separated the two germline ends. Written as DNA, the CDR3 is TGTGCCAGCTCACCACCGTCGGGACCTATGAACACCGGGGAGCTGTTTTTT. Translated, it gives CASSPPSGPMNTGELFF.